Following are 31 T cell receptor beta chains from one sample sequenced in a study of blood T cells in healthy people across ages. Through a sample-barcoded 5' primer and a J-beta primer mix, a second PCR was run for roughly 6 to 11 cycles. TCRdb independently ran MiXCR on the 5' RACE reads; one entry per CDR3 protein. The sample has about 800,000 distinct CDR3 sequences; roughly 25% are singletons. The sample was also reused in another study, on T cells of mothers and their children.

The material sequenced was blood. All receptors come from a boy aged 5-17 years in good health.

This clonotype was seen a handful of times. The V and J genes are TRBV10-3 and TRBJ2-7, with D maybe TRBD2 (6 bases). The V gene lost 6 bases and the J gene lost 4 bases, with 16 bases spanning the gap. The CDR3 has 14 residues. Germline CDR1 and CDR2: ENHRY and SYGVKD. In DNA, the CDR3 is TGTGCCATCAGCGATTTTACGGAGGGTTACGAGCAGTACTTC. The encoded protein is CAISDFTEGYEQYF.

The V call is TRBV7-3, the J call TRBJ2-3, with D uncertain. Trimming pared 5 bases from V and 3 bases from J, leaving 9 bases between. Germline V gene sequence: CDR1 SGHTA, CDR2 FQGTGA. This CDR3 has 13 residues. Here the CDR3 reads CASSQHLTDTQYF. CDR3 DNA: TGTGCCAGCAGCCAGCATCTTACAGATACGCAGTATTTT.

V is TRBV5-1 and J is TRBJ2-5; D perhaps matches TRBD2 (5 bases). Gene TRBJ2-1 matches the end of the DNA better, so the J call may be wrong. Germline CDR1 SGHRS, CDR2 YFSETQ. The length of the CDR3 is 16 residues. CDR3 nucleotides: TGCGCCAGCAGCAGCACGACTACGCGAAAAGACAATGAGCAGTTCTTC. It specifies CASSSTTTRKDNEQFF.

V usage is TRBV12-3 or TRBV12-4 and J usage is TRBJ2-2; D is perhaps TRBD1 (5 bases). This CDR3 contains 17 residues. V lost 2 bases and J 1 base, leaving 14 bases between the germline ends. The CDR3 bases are TGTGCCAGCAGTTTATTATCGGACATTTGGAACACCGGGGAGCTGTTTTTT. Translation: CASSLLSDIWNTGELFF.

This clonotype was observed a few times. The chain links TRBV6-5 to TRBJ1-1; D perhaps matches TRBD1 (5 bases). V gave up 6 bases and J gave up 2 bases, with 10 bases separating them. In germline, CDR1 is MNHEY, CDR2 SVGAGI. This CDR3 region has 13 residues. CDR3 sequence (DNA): TGTGCCAGCAGCCCGACAGATAACACTGAAGCTTTCTTT. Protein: CASSPTDNTEAFF.

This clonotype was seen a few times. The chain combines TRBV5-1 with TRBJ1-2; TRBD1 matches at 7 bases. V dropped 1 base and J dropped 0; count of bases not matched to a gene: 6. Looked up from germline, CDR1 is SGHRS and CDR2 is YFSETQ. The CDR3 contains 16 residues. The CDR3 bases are TGCGCCAGCAGCTTGACAGGGGCCGGGACTAACTATGGCTACACCTTC. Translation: CASSLTGAGTNYGYTF. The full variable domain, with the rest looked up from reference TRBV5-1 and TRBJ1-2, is KAGVTQTPRYLIKTRGQQVTLSCSPISGHRSVSWYQQTPGQGLQFLFEYFSETQRNKGNFPGRFSGRQFSNSRSEMNVSTLELGDSALYLCASSLTGAGTNYGYTFGSGTRLTVV.

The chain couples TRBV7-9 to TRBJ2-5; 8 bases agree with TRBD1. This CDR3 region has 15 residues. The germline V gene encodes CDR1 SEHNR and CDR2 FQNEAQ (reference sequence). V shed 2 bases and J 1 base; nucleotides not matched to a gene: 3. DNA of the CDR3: TGTGCCAGCAGCTTACGGGACAGGCGCCAAGAGACCCAGTACTTC. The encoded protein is CASSLRDRRQETQYF.

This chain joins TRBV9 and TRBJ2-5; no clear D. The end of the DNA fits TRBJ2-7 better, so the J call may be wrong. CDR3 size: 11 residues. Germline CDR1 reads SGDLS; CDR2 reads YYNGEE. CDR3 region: CASSGPGEQYF. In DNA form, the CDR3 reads TGTGCCAGCAGCGGTCCGGGCGAGCAGTACTTC.

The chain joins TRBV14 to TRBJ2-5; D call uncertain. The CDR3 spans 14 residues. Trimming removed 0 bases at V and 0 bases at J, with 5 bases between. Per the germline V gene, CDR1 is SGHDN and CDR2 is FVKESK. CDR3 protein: CASSQERNQETQYF. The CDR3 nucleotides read TGTGCCAGCAGCCAAGAAAGGAACCAAGAGACCCAGTACTTC.

The CDR3 sequence is CASSSGPSGGNEQFF. CDR3 DNA: TGCGCCAGCAGCTCGGGTCCTAGCGGGGGGAATGAGCAGTTCTTC. The rearrangement uses TRBV5-1 and TRBJ2-1; 11 nucleotides agree with TRBD2. The CDR3 covers 15 residues. Germline V gene data show CDR1 as SGHRS and CDR2 as YFSETQ. With 3 bases clipped from V and 7 bases from J, the junction kept 6 bases outside the gene matches.

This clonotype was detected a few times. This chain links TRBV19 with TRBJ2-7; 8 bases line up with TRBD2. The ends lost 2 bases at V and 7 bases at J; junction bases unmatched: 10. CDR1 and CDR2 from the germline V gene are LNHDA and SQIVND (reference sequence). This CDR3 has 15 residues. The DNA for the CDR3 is TGTGCCAGTAGTATAAAAGCGGGAGTTCCCTTGGAGCAGTACTTC. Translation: CASSIKAGVPLEQYF.

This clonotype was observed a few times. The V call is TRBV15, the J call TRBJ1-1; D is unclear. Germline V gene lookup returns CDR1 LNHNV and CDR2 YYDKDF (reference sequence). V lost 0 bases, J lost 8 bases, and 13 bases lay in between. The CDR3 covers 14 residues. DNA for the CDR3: TGTGCCACCAGCAGAGAGAGGTGGCGAGCGGAAGCTTTCTTT. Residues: CATSRERWRAEAFF.

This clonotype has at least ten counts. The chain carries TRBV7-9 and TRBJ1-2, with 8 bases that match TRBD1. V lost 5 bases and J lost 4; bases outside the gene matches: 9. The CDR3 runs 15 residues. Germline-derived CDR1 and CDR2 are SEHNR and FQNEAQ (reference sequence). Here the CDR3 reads CASSPRTGQRYGYTF. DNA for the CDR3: TGTGCCAGCAGCCCTCGGACAGGGCAACGCTATGGCTACACCTTC.

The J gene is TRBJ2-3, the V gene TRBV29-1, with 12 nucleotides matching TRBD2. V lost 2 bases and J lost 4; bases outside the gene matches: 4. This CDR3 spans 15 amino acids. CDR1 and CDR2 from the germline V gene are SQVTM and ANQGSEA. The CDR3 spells CSVENWTSGADTQYF. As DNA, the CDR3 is TGCAGCGTTGAAAATTGGACTAGCGGGGCAGATACGCAGTATTTT.

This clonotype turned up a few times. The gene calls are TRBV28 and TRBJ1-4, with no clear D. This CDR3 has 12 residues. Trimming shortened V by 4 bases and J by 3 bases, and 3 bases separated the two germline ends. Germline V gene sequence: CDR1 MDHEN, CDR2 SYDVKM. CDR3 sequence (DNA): TGTGCCAGCAGTTCTCCTAATGAAAAACTGTTTTTT. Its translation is CASSSPNEKLFF.

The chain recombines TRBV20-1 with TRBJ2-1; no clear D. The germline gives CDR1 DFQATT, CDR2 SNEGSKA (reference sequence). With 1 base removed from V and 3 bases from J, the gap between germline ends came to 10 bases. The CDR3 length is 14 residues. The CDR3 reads CSARVYGGYNEQFF. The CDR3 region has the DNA TGCAGTGCTAGAGTCTATGGCGGCTACAATGAGCAGTTCTTC.

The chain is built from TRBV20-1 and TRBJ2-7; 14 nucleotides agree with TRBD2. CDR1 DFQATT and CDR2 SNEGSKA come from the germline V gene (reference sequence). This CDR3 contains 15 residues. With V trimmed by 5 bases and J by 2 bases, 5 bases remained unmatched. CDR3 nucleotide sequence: TGCAGTGCTTCGGGACTAGCGGGAGACCCCTACGAGCAGTACTTC. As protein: CSASGLAGDPYEQYF.

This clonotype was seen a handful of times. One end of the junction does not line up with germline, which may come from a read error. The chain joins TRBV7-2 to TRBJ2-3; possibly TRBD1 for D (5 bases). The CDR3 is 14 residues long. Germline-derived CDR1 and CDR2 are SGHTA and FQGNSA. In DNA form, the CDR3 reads TGTGCCAGCAGCTTATATCAGGGATCAGATACGCGGTATTTT. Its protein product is CASSLYQGSDTRYF.

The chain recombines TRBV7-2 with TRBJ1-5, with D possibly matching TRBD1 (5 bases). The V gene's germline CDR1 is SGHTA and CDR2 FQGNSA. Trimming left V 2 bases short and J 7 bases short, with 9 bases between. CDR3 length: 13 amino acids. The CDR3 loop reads CASSLPGTQPQHF. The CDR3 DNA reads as TGTGCCAGCAGCTTACCAGGGACGCAGCCCCAGCATTTT.

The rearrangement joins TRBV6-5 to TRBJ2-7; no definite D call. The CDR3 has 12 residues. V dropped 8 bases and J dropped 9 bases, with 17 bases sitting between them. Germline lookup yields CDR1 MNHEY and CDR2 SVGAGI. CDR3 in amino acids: CASSSRLLRQYF. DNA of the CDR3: TGTGCCAGCTCCTCCAGGCTACTCCGGCAGTACTTC.

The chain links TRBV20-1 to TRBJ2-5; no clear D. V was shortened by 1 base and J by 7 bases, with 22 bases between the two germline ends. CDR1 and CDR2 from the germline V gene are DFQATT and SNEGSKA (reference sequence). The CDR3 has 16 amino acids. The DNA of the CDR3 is TGCAGTGCTAGAGCTCCCCGGGCATCCTCAGTGGGGACCCAGTACTTC. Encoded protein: CSARAPRASSVGTQYF.

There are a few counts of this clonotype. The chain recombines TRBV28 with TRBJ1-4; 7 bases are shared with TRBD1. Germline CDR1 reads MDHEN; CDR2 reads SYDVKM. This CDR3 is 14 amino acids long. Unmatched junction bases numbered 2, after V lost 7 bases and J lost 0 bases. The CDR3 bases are TGTGCCAGCACCCAGGGGGCAACTAATGAAAAACTGTTTTTT. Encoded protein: CASTQGATNEKLFF.

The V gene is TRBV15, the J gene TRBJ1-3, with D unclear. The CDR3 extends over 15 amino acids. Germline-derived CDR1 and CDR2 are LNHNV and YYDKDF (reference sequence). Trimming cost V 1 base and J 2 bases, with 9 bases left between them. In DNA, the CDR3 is TGTGCCACCAGCAGAGGGTCGTCGGCTGGAAACACCATATATTTT. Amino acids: CATSRGSSAGNTIYF.

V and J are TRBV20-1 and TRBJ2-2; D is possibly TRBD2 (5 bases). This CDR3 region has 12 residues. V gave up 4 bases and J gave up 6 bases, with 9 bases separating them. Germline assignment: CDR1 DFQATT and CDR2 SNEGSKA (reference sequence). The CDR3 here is CSAIIASGELFF. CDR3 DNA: TGCAGTGCTATTATAGCGTCCGGGGAGCTGTTTTTT.

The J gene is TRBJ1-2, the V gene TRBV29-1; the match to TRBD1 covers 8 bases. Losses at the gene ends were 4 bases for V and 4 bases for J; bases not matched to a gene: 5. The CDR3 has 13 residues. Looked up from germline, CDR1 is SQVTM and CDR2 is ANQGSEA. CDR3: CSVVGQGAYGYTF. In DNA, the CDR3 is TGCAGCGTTGTAGGGCAGGGGGCCTATGGCTACACCTTC.

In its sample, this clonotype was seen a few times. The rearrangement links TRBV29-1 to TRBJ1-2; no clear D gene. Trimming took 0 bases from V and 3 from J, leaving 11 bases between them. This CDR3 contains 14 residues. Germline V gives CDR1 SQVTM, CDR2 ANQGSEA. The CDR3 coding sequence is TGCAGCGTTGAAGATCCCGGTGAATACTATGGCTACACCTTC. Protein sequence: CSVEDPGEYYGYTF. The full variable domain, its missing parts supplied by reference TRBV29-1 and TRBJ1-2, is SAVISQKPSRDICQRGTSLTIQCQVDSQVTMMFWYRQQPGQSLTLIATANQGSEATYESGFVIDKFPISRPNLTFSTLTVSNMSPEDSSIYLCSVEDPGEYYGYTFGSGTRLTVV.

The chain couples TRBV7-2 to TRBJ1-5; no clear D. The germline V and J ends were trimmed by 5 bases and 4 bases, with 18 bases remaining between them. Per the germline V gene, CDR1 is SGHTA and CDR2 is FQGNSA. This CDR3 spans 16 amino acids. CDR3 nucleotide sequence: TGTGCCAGCAGCAAATGGGGTGAGATTGAAAATCAGCCCCAGCATTTT. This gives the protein CASSKWGEIENQPQHF.

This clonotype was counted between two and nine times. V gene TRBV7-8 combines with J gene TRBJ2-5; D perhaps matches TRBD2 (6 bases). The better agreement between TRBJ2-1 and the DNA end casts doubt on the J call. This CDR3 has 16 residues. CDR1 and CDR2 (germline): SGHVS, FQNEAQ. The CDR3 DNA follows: TGTGCCAGCAGCGACAAGTCTACTAGCCTTATGGATGAGCAGTTCTTC. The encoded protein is CASSDKSTSLMDEQFF.

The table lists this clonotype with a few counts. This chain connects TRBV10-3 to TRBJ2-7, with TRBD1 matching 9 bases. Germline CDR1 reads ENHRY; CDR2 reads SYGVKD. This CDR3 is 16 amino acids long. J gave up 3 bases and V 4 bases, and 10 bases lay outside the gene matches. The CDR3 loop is CAISGVPGTGFYEQYF. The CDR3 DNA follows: TGTGCCATCAGTGGGGTACCTGGGACAGGGTTCTACGAGCAGTACTTC.

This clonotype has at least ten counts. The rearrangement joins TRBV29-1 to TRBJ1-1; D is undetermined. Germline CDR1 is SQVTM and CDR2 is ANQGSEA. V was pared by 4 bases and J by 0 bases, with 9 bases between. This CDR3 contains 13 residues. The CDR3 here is CSVGSRLNTEAFF. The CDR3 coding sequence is TGCAGCGTTGGGTCACGGCTGAACACTGAAGCTTTCTTT. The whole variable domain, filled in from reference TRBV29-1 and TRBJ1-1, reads SAVISQKPSRDICQRGTSLTIQCQVDSQVTMMFWYRQQPGQSLTLIATANQGSEATYESGFVIDKFPISRPNLTFSTLTVSNMSPEDSSIYLCSVGSRLNTEAFFGQGTRLTVV.

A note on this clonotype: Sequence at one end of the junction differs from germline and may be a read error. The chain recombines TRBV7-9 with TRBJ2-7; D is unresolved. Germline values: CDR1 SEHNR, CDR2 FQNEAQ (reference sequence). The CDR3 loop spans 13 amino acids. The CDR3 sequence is CASSLVGFYGQYF. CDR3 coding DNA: TGTGCCAGCAGCTTGGTAGGGTTCTACGGGCAGTACTTC.